This T cell receptor beta chain was sequenced in a study of Ad26.COV2.S vaccination and SARS-CoV-2 variants. Study-wide results and limits: Vaccinees and placebo recipients showed similar non-spike TCR breadth.

Treatment noted: about 20 received Ad26.COV2.S at low or high dose, single or two shots; roughly five received placebo; per-sample allocation not given. Sampling was performed 63 days after the first vaccine or placebo injection. As for this clone: Its antigen is unknown.

The repertoire was sequenced with immunoSEQ multiplex PCR; TCRdb's copy has only in-frame clones and lacks some. This repertoire shows roughly 350,000 clones, about 88% found once; its top ten account for 6.4%. The receptor comes from a person between 18 and 65 years old who received the Ad26.COV2.S COVID-19 vaccine or a placebo. The specimen was peripheral blood, collected in a trial of Ad26.COV2.S vaccine versus placebo.

CDR3 DNA: TGTGCCAGCAATTTAGCGGGGCTAGGCGAGCAGTACTTC. The encoded protein is CASNLAGLGEQYF. The V gene is TRBV6-5, the J gene TRBJ2-7; 8 positions match TRBD2. The CDR3 spans 13 residues. The J segment lost 6 bases and the V segment lost 7 bases, leaving 8 bases of the junction unmatched. CDR1 is MNHEY, CDR2 SVGAGI, per germline.